This T cell receptor (beta chain) was recorded in a study of OX40 agonist ivuxolimab in advanced cancers. General notes on the study: The costimulatory receptor OX40 (CD134) was targeted by ivuxolimab, a fully human IgG2 agonistic monoclonal antibody. Three dose-escalation patients achieved partial responses, one with hepatocellular carcinoma and two with cutaneous melanoma. Intravenous ivuxolimab was administered to patients every 2 weeks at six dose levels: 0.01, 0.1, 0.3, 1.5, 3 and 10 mg/kg. Patients were allowed to have had prior anti-PD-1, anti-PD-L1 or anti-CTLA-4 therapy, and more than 30% of the dose-escalation patients had previously received checkpoint inhibitors. Peripheral TCRbeta sequencing aimed to test whether ivuxolimab altered TCR sequence diversity and caused clonal T-cell expansion. Among the roughly 52 dose-escalation patients, around 20 had hepatocellular carcinoma, roughly 15 melanoma, 9 renal cell carcinoma and 9 head and neck cancer. The paper reports the monotherapy dose-escalation portion (N of about 52 patients) of the phase I ivuxolimab trial. In the dose-escalation cohort, 70% to 90% of patients were male, and the mean age was approximately 60 years with a range of roughly 23 to 79. The study at large found these results: Low levels of normalized T-cell clonal expansion were also seen in some patients who did not respond. On average, CD8+ T cells showed more expanded clones than CD4+ T cells after ivuxolimab. Antigen specificity was not determined for the clonally expanded peripheral T cells. Partial responders in the 0.1-3.0 mg/kg groups had among the lowest normalized peripheral clonal expansion, especially among CD8+ T cells. At doses from 0.1 to 3.0 mg/kg, clonal expansion was seen in both CD4+ and CD8+ blood T cells between baseline and week 6.

The trial excluded patients who had a history of autoimmune disease or who were on systemic immunosuppression. Peripheral blood for TCR sequencing was drawn from every dose cohort at baseline, at cycle 4 day 1 and at cycle 7 day 1. The samples were drawn from a first-in-human, open-label, multicenter phase I dose-escalation trial of ivuxolimab. The trial enrolled adults with locally advanced or metastatic head and neck squamous cell, hepatocellular, melanoma or renal cell carcinoma. CD4+ and CD8+ T cells were sorted separately from peripheral blood before TCR sequencing. A note on this clone: This receptor's antigen is unknown. The record has no base qualities; no much larger clone is one base away.

Trimming takes 5 bases off V and 10 bases off J; junction bases not matched to a gene: 5. Its CDR3 holds 13 amino acids, cysteine through phenylalanine. Of the read, only the CDR3 DNA is kept; its 39 bases are in frame from base 1. Per the germline V gene, SGHAT is the CDR1 and FQNNGV is the CDR2. For sequencing of the TCRbeta CDR3 region, genomic DNA was extracted from the sorted cells. The immunoSEQ Assay was used to sequence the TCRbeta CDR3 regions. Not all clones reach the TCRdb copy of this immuneACCESS table, which keeps in-frame sequences only. Checked studies attribute under half of the gap to unresolved V genes and leave the rest unexplained. The sample has 75,000 to 80,000 clones on record, 94% of them singletons. Together, the top ten hold roughly 20% of the sample.

The TCR was taken from an adult with an advanced solid tumor such as melanoma, head and neck, liver or kidney cancer. This chain is built from TRBV11-2 and TRBJ2-1; 10 bases in the middle match TRBD2. The sample was CD4+ or CD8+ T cells sorted from blood, taken in a trial of the OX40 agonist ivuxolimab. This receptor carries the CDR3 CASSLAGAGEQFF. The nucleotides are TGTGCCAGCAGCCTAGCGGGAGCAGGGGAGCAGTTCTTC.